What follows is one TCR beta chain and its context. The antigen remains unidentified. The data were obtained in a study of T cells expressing NK-cell markers. Overall study context: One of the eight sequenced donors was seronegative, whereas the other seven were HCMV-seropositive.

The authors generated TCR beta cDNA through 5'RACE template switching with UMIs. TCRdb re-called the 5' RACE reads; one entry per CDR3 protein, DNA not given. In total, the table holds hundreds of thousands of distinct CDR3 sequences. CDR1 is KGHDR and CDR2 is SFDVKD in the germline V gene. The CDR3 totals 14 residues. Notes on the study in general: NKG2C+ dominant clonotypes from roughly 6 donors made up about 1.0-8% of CD8+ T cells. The CD3+CD56-NKG2C+ fraction of a handful of donors was also led by these clonotypes.

Material: blood T cells: a sorted CD56 or NKG2C T cell subset, CD4+ or CD8+ T cells, or bulk PBMC T cells (not recorded which). The TCR comes from a woman aged 18 to 75 in good health. The chain has TRBV24-1 and TRBJ1-2. CDR3 protein: CATSDKRTNYGYTF.